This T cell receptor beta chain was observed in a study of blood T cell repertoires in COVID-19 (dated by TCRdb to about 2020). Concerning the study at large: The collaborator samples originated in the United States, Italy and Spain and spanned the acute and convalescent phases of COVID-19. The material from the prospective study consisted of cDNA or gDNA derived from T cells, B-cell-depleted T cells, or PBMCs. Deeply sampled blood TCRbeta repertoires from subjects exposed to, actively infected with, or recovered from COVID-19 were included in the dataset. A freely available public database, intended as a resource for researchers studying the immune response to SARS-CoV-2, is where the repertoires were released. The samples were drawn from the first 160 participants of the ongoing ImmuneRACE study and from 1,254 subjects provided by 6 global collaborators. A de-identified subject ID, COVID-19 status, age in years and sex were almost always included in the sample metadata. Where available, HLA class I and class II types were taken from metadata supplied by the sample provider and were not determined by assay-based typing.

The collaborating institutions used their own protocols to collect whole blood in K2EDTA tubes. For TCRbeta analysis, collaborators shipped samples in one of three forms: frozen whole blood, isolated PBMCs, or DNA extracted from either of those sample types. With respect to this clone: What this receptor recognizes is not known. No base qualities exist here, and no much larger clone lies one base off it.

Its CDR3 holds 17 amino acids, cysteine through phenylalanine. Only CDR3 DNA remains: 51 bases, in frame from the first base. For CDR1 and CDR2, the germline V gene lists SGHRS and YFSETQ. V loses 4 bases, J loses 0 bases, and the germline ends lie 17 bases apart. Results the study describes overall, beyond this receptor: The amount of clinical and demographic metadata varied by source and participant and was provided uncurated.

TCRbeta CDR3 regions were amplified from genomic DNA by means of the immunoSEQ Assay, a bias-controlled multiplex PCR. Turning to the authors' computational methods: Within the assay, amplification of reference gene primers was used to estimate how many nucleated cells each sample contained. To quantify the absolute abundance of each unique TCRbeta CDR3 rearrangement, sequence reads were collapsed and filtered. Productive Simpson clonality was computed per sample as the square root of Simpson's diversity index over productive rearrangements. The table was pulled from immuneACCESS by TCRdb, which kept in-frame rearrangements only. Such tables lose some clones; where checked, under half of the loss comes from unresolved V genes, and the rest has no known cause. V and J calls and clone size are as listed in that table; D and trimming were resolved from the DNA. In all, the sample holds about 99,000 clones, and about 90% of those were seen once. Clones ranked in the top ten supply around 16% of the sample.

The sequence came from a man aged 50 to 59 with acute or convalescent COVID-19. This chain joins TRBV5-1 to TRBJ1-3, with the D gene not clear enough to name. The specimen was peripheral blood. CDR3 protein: CASSLRTGATSGNTIYF. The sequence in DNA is TGCGCCAGCAGCCTCCGGACGGGAGCAACCTCTGGAAACACCATATATTTT.